This T cell receptor (beta chain) was retrieved from a study of shared clonotypes between healthy human individuals. Whole-study findings and limits: Generation probability values for non-shared clonotypes were lower than those for clonotypes shared by all four donors.

This clone occurred once. The antigen is unknown. Donors comprised only Caucasian adults living in Nashville, Tennessee. CDR3 length: 12 residues. In germline, CDR1 is SEHNR, CDR2 FQNEAQ (reference sequence). The germline V and J ends were trimmed by 5 bases and 1 base, with 5 bases remaining between them. Each cell subset's genomic DNA was divided evenly among several immunoSEQ plates. The repertoire was sequenced with immunoSEQ multiplex PCR; TCRdb's copy has only in-frame clones and lacks some. This repertoire shows about 2.3 million clones, over 90% found once; its top ten account for roughly 0.36%.

Sample: naive CD4+ T cells from PBMCs. Subset reported: CD45RA+ positively selected. This chain uses TRBV7-9 with TRBJ1-1, with unresolved D. The source is a man younger than 30 in good health. Some clones in this sample may be carry-over from other donors' samples. The CDR3 here is CASSMGNTEAFF. CDR3 nucleotide sequence: TGTGCCAGCAGCATGGGGAACACTGAAGCTTTCTTT.